This T cell receptor beta chain is from a study of beta chain bispecific antibodies for T cell cancers. Regarding the study as a whole: In these mixed samples, most targeted TRBV reads derived from the leukemia cell line.

MiXCR, run by TCRdb on the 5' RACE reads, gives a single entry per CDR3 protein. This table holds about 20,000 distinct CDR3 sequences, less than 3% found once. This clonotype was picked up many times. Its target is not known. The germline V gene has CDR1 GTSNPN and CDR2 SVGIG (reference sequence). This CDR3 spans 12 amino acids. The V end lost 1 base, the J end lost 6 bases, and 10 bases lay between the germline ends. T cells were expanded from blood mononuclear cells for two to three days with anti-CD3 OKT3 or CD3/CD28 beads. Culture medium contained IL-2 at around 92 IU/ml and IL-7 at 4 to 6 ng/ml. V and J are TRBV30 and TRBJ2-7, with D maybe TRBD2 (5 bases). The TCR comes from a human donor in good health. Some clones in this sample may be carry-over from other donors' samples. Sequencing used healthy donor T cells cultured with leukemia cells. CDR3 sequence (DNA): TGTGCCTGGAGTGGGGCGGGCCGCGAGCAGTACTTC. Translation gives CAWSGAGREQYF.